This T cell receptor (beta chain) was captured by sequencing in a study of regulatory T cells in long-lasting Graves disease. The ends lost 7 bases at V and 4 bases at J; junction bases unmatched: 4. The CDR3 runs to 12 residues. CDR1 and CDR2 from the germline V gene are SQVTM and ANQGSEA. iRepertoire HTBI primers and Arm-PCR of CDR3 regions built TCR beta libraries. TCRdb re-analysed the multiplex PCR reads in MiXCR, keeping a single row per CDR3 protein. Of hundreds of thousands of distinct CDR3 sequences listed, around 30% are singletons. Indicated time point: persistent/refractory GD, antithyroid drugs over 5 years with positive TRAb. There was RNA extracted from PBMCs, and the TCR library was made from it. Broader study findings: Small sample size may have lowered accuracy.

About this clonotype itself: Antigen unknown.

This chain joins TRBV29-1 and TRBJ1-1, with 9 bases lining up with TRBD1. The TCR comes from a female donor with Graves disease. Material: peripheral blood mononuclear cells (PBMCs), obtained when the disease was refractory, from a patient treated with antithyroid drugs. CDR3 nucleotide sequence: TGCAGCGGTAACAGGGGGCGCACTGAAGCTTTCTTT. This translates into CSGNRGRTEAFF.